What follows are 16 T cell receptor beta chains derived from one specimen sequenced in a study of CD4 T cells in relation to SARS-CoV-2 and coronaviruses. Method: immunoSEQ multiplex PCR; TCRdb's copy keeps in-frame clones and lacks some. The sample lists tens of thousands of clones; 92% were seen once. Sequencing was done on a sample of naive CD4+ T cells from PBMCs. The subset is: naive CD4+ T cells isolated by negative enrichment. The source of these receptors is an adult with COVID-19.

This chain links TRBV4-1 with TRBJ2-7, with no clear D. The CDR3 extends over 14 amino acids. Per germline, CDR1 MGHRA and CDR2 YSYEKL. Trimming removed 4 bases at V and 4 bases at J, with 14 bases between. As DNA, the CDR3 is TGCGCCAGCAGCCTCTCTACGGTGGAGTACGAGCAGTACTTC. It is translated as CASSLSTVEYEQYF.

The chain has TRBV12-3 or TRBV12-4 and TRBJ2-5; D is unclear. The CDR3 length is 11 residues. V lost 5 bases and J lost 4, with 5 bases in between. Here the CDR3 reads CASSETETQYF. The DNA of the CDR3 is TGTGCCAGCAGTGAAACAGAGACCCAGTACTTC.

V usage is TRBV27 and J usage is TRBJ2-7; TRBD1 agrees at 8 bases. From germline, CDR1 is MNHEY and CDR2 SMNVEV (reference sequence). The CDR3 is 14 residues long. After removal of 6 bases from V and 0 bases from J, the junction contained 4 bases not matched to a gene. DNA for the CDR3: TGTGCCAGCAGCCGGACAGGGCCCTCCTACGAGCAGTACTTC. Amino acids: CASSRTGPSYEQYF.

The table lists this clone with a count of one. The chain links TRBV28 to TRBJ2-3, with D perhaps matching TRBD2 (6 bases). The V and J ends lost 3 bases and 9 bases respectively, with 13 bases between them. This CDR3 spans 13 amino acids. The germline V gene has CDR1 MDHEN and CDR2 SYDVKM. CDR3 sequence reads: CASSFLPGGTQYF. For the CDR3, the DNA is TGTGCCAGCAGTTTCCTTCCCGGAGGGACGCAGTATTTT.

This chain uses TRBV21-1 with TRBJ1-5; no check of the table's D call, TRBD1, against the DNA was made. TRBV21-1 is described as a pseudogene. The CDR3 contains 15 residues. CDR3 region: CASSKEGECNQPQHF. The CDR3 DNA reads TGTGCCAGCAGCAAAGAAGGGGAATGCAATCAGCCCCAGCATTTT.

This clone appeared a few times. The V and J genes are TRBV5-6 and TRBJ1-2; D not resolved. Deletions cut 0 bases from V and 1 base from J, with 4 bases between. This CDR3 contains 13 residues. Per germline, CDR1 SGHDT and CDR2 YYEEEE. The chain's CDR3 is CASSLEVNYGYTF. CDR3 nucleotides: TGTGCCAGCAGCTTGGAGGTTAACTATGGCTACACCTTC.

The V and J genes are TRBV7-9 and TRBJ2-2; D may be TRBD1 (5 bases). V lost 1 base, J lost 9 bases, and 6 bases lay in between. Germline CDR1 SEHNR, CDR2 FQNEAQ (reference sequence). CDR3 length: 12 amino acids. For the CDR3, the DNA is TGTGCCAGCAGCTTAGGACAGTGGGAGCTGTTTTTT. Its protein is CASSLGQWELFF. The entire variable domain, with the rest obtained from reference TRBV7-9 and TRBJ2-2, is as follows: DTGVSQNPRHKITKRGQNVTFRCDPISEHNRLYWYRQTLGQGPEFLTYFQNEAQLEKSRLLSDRFSAERPKGSFSTLEIQRTEQGDSAMYLCASSLGQWELFFGEGSRLTVL.

The chain links TRBV18 to TRBJ2-3, with 8 bases fitting TRBD1. The CDR3 is 15 residues long. Trimming at V came to 3 bases and at J to 1 base, leaving 3 bases not matched to a gene. Germline V gives CDR1 KGHSH, CDR2 LQKENI. CDR3 protein: CASSPPDRGTDTQYF. CDR3 DNA sequence: TGTGCCAGCTCACCTCCGGACAGGGGCACAGATACGCAGTATTTT. The full variable domain, rest sourced from reference TRBV18 and TRBJ2-3, is NAGVMQNPRHLVRRRGQEARLRCSPMKGHSHVYWYRQLPEEGLKFMVYLQKENIIDESGMPKERFSAEFPKEGPSILRIQQVVRGDSAAYFCASSPPDRGTDTQYFGPGTRLTVL.

This clone was recorded only once. The chain links TRBV2 to TRBJ2-2; 10 bases line up with TRBD2. The germline V gene has CDR1 SNHLY and CDR2 FYNNEI. The V gene end was trimmed by 2 bases and the J gene end by 1 base; junction bases not matched to a gene: 1. This CDR3 contains 16 residues. CDR3 coding DNA: TGTGCCAGCAGTGAAAGGACTAGCGGGAACACCGGGGAGCTGTTTTTT. Amino acids: CASSERTSGNTGELFF.

J is TRBJ2-1 and V is TRBV5-1; tentative D call: TRBD1 (6 bases). The V gene's germline CDR1 is SGHRS and CDR2 YFSETQ. The CDR3 loop spans 16 amino acids. Trimming removed 0 bases at V and 6 bases at J, with 16 bases between. This CDR3 is CASSLEGDSGPNEQFF. For the CDR3, the DNA is TGCGCCAGCAGCTTGGAGGGGGATTCGGGTCCCAATGAGCAGTTCTTC.

The chain carries TRBV3-1 (or the pseudogene TRBV3-2) and TRBJ1-6; TRBD1 matches at 8 bases. The V gene's germline CDR1 is LGHDT and CDR2 YNNKEL (reference sequence). The CDR3 sequence is 16 residues long. V lost 5 bases to trimming and J lost 7 bases; unmatched junction nucleotides: 10. The CDR3 here is CASSYYRDRPNSPLHF. CDR3 nucleotide sequence: TGTGCCAGCAGCTACTACCGGGACAGGCCAAATTCACCCCTCCACTTT.

J is TRBJ2-5 and V is TRBV28, with TRBD2 identical over 8 bases. V gave up 6 bases and J gave up 6 bases; unmatched junction bases: 9. Germline V gene lookup returns CDR1 MDHEN and CDR2 SYDVKM. The length of the CDR3 is 14 residues. CDR3 protein: CASRTPAGGKTQYF. The CDR3 DNA reads as TGTGCCAGCAGAACCCCGGCGGGGGGAAAGACCCAGTACTTC.

This chain joins TRBV7-5 and TRBJ1-4. TRBV7-5 is a known pseudogene. The CDR3 runs to 14 residues. CDR3 in DNA: TGTGCCAGAAGCTTAGGCGGATTTAATGAAAAACTGTTTTTT. Translated, it gives CARSLGGFNEKLFF.

This clone was counted once. Germline and junction disagree at one end, which may indicate a read error. The same CDR3 arises from other DNA sequences in this sample as well. This chain links TRBV7-3 with TRBJ2-2; no clear D gene. This CDR3 comprises 13 residues. The V gene's germline CDR1 is SGHTA and CDR2 FQGTGA. CDR3 DNA: TGTGCCAGCAGCAAAGACGTCCCCGGAGAGCTGTTTTTT. Translation gives CASSKDVPGELFF.

The CDR3 region has the DNA TGCGCCAGCAGTGATTACCGGGACGGGGTGTATGAGCAGTTCTTC. Protein product: CASSDYRDGVYEQFF. The V and J genes are TRBV10-1 and TRBJ2-1; D tentatively fits TRBD1 or TRBD2 (5 bases each). V was trimmed by 3 bases and J by 8 bases, leaving 17 bases between them. There are 15 residues in the CDR3. From germline, CDR1 is WNHNN and CDR2 SYGVQD (reference sequence).

The chain couples TRBV28 to TRBJ2-2; 8 bases map to TRBD2. Germline V gene sequence: CDR1 MDHEN, CDR2 SYDVKM. The CDR3 runs to 14 residues. J lost 6 bases, V lost 7 bases, and 7 bases had no gene match. CDR3 residues: CASIVSGSPGELFF. CDR3 DNA: TGTGCCAGCATCGTCAGCGGGAGCCCCGGGGAGCTGTTTTTT. The variable domain in full, completed from reference TRBV28 and TRBJ2-2, reads DVKVTQSSRYLVKRTGEKVFLECVQDMDHENMFWYRQDPGLGLRLIYFSYDVKMKEKGDIPEGYSVSREKKERFSLILESASTNQTSMYLCASIVSGSPGELFFGEGSRLTVL.